This is a list of T cell receptor beta chains from one sample in a study of cytomegalovirus exposure and HLA in healthy donors. The table came from immunoSEQ multiplex PCR; TCRdb's copy has only in-frame clones and leaves some out. This sample carries 130,000 to 150,000 clones, 78% of them seen once, and the ten largest clones take less than 3.5%. The sample was PBMCs. These TCRs come from a male donor in good health and CMV-seronegative. Each CDR3 is given with its conserved first and last residue. The D gene is left open where the match is weak. Clone size, where shown, is once, few, many, or a class for clones that have expanded.

NA | TRBJ2-4 | TRBV29-1 | NA | CSVDADKNIQYF | TGCAGCGTTGACGCAGACAAAAACATTCAGTACTTC
TRBD1 | TRBJ1-2 | TRBV7-2 | NA | CPSSLAPGGADGYTF | TGTCCCAGCAGCTTAGCGCCAGGGGGCGCGGATGGCTACACCTTC
TRBD1 | TRBJ2-7 | TRBV7-9 | once | CASSLAQGAYYEQYF | TGTGCCAGCAGCTTAGCGCAGGGGGCATACTACGAGCAGTACTTC
NA | TRBJ1-4 | TRBV6-6 | NA | CASTKPIGANEKLFF | TGTGCCAGCACTAAACCTATAGGGGCTAATGAAAAACTGTTTTTT
TRBD1 | TRBJ1-2 | TRBV5-1 | NA | CASSSSGTATNYGYTF | TGCGCCAGCAGCTCCTCCGGGACAGCGACGAACTATGGCTACACCTTC
TRBD1 | TRBJ2-5 | TRBV28 | NA | CASSGDSHQETQYF | TGTGCCAGCAGTGGGGACAGCCATCAAGAGACCCAGTACTTC
TRBD2 | TRBJ2-1 | TRBV2 | NA | CAGTSGRGGEQFF | TGTGCTGGGACTAGCGGGAGGGGGGGGGAGCAGTTCTTC
TRBD2 | TRBJ2-3 | TRBV29-1 | NA | CSVGLAGGEVQYF | TGCAGCGTGGGACTAGCGGGAGGGGAGGTGCAGTATTTT
TRBD1 | TRBJ1-5 | TRBV7-8 | NA | CASSTRTGDQPQHF | TGTGCCAGCAGCACTAGGACAGGGGACCAGCCCCAGCATTTT
TRBD2 | TRBJ2-5 | TRBV18 | NA | CASSPLIGTSGKETQYF | TGTGCCAGCTCACCACTAATCGGGACTAGCGGAAAAGAGACCCAGTACTTC
NA | TRBJ2-2 | TRBV11-2 | NA | CASTSGNSNTGELFF | TGTGCCAGCACCTCGGGTAATTCGAACACCGGGGAGCTGTTTTTT
TRBD2 | TRBJ2-1 | TRBV29-1 | NA | CSVEDWGLAASSRQFF | TGCAGCGTTGAAGATTGGGGACTAGCGGCCTCGTCTAGGCAGTTCTTC
TRBD1 | TRBJ1-6 | TRBV6-1 | NA | CASSDRDDNSPLHF | TGTGCCAGCAGCGACAGGGACGATAATTCACCCCTCCACTTT